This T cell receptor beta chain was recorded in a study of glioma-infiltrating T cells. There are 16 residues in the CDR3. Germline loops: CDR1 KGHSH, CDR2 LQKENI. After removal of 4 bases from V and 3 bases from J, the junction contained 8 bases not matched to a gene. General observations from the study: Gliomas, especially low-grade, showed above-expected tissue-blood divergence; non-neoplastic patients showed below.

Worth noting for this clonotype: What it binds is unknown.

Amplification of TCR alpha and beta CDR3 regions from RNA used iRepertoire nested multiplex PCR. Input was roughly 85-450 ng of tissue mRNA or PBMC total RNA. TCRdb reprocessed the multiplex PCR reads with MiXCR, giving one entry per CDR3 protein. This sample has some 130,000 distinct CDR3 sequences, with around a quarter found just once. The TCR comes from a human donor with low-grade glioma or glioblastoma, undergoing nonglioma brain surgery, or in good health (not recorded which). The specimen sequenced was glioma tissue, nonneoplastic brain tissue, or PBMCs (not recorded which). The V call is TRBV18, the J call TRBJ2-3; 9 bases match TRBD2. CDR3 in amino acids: CASSLYSGGPTDTQYF. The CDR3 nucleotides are TGTGCCAGCTCACTTTACAGCGGGGGGCCGACAGATACGCAGTATTTT.